One sample yielded the 29 T cell receptor beta chains listed below, sequenced in a study of graft-versus-host responses after intestinal transplantation. Sequencing used immunoSEQ multiplex PCR; TCRdb keeps in-frame clones, though not all of them. Of nearly 30,000 clones in the sample, about 80% were seen once. Once graft tissue had been processed, intraepithelial and lamina propria lymphocytes were released. The sample here was ileum tissue, taken 98 days after intestinal transplantation. The source is a human patient who received an intestinal transplant, so some T cells may come from the graft donor.

The chain joins TRBV6-5 to TRBJ2-5, with a tentative D call TRBD2 (5 bases). The V gene's germline CDR1 is MNHEY and CDR2 SVGAGI. The germline V and J ends were trimmed by 8 bases and 0 bases, with 10 bases remaining between them. The CDR3 is 13 residues long. CDR3 sequence: CASRDSYQETQYF. In nucleotides, the CDR3 is TGTGCCAGCCGGGATTCGTACCAAGAGACCCAGTACTTC.

This chain uses TRBV4-1 with TRBJ2-2; D unresolved. Germline CDR1 reads MGHRA; CDR2 reads YSYEKL. V lost 0 bases and J lost 0, with 11 bases in between. CDR3 size: 17 residues. CDR3 protein: CASSQEGRPSNTGELFF. The CDR3 DNA follows: TGCGCCAGCAGCCAAGAAGGCAGACCATCGAACACCGGGGAGCTGTTTTTT.

The rearrangement uses TRBV29-1 and TRBJ2-6; possible D gene TRBD1, 5 bases. Germline V gene sequence: CDR1 SQVTM, CDR2 ANQGSEA. The length of the CDR3 is 15 residues. V gave up 1 base and J gave up 3 bases, with 10 bases separating them. The CDR3 bases are TGCAGCGTTGAAGTCCAGGGCCGTGGGGCCAACGTCCTGACTTTC. It encodes CSVEVQGRGANVLTF.

This chain connects TRBV5-1 to TRBJ2-7; D possibly corresponds to TRBD1 (6 bases). The CDR3 length is 15 residues. The V gene's germline CDR1 is SGHRS and CDR2 YFSETQ. V dropped 3 bases and J dropped 0 bases, with 13 bases sitting between them. The CDR3 loop is CASSYRDPNSYEQYF. For the CDR3, the DNA is TGCGCCAGCAGCTACAGGGACCCAAACTCCTACGAGCAGTACTTC.

V is TRBV10-3 and J is TRBJ2-7; tentative D call: TRBD2 (5 bases). Trimming stripped 8 bases from V and 3 bases from J, with 8 bases between. CDR1 and CDR2 (germline): ENHRY, SYGVKD. The CDR3 sequence is 11 residues long. The chain's CDR3 is CAIGEYYEQYF. CDR3 coding DNA: TGTGCCATCGGGGAGTACTACGAGCAGTACTTC.

This CDR3 is CASSGFPPAGGVNGELFF. CDR3 DNA sequence: TGTGCCAGCAGCGGATTTCCTCCTGCGGGGGGGGTCAACGGGGAGCTGTTTTTT. This chain uses TRBV5-8 with TRBJ2-2; 9 nucleotides agree with TRBD2. This CDR3 is built from 18 residues. Germline lookup yields CDR1 SGHTS and CDR2 YDEGEE. With 4 bases clipped from V and 7 bases from J, the junction kept 17 bases outside the gene matches.

This chain links TRBV7-3 with TRBJ2-1, with D tentatively TRBD2 (6 bases). V was shortened by 5 bases and J by 4 bases, with 9 bases between the two germline ends. Germline CDR1 SGHTA, CDR2 FQGTGA. This CDR3 spans 13 amino acids. The CDR3, as DNA: TGTGCCAGCAGCAGGGACTCTTACAATGAGCAGTTCTTC. This sequence encodes CASSRDSYNEQFF.

The chain combines TRBV30 with TRBJ2-7; D might be TRBD1 (6 bases). From germline, CDR1 is GTSNPN and CDR2 SVGIG (reference sequence). There are 15 residues in the CDR3. V lost 2 bases and J lost 2, with 16 bases in between. In DNA form, the CDR3 reads TGTGCCTGGAGTCTCGGAGGACAGATTCCCTACGAGCAGTACTTC. As protein: CAWSLGGQIPYEQYF.

The rearrangement uses TRBV6-5 and TRBJ2-1; no clear D. Germline CDR1 MNHEY, CDR2 SVGAGI. The CDR3 runs to 15 residues. V lost 6 bases and J lost 6, with 18 bases in between. In DNA form, the CDR3 reads TGTGCCAGCAGCCATGACCGAAGGGTGAGCAATGAGCAGTTCTTC. Translating it yields CASSHDRRVSNEQFF.

This rearrangement joins TRBV6-5 to TRBJ2-5; the match to TRBD1 covers 7 bases. The end of the DNA is better explained by TRBJ2-7, so the J call may be wrong. This CDR3 has 15 amino acids. The germline gives CDR1 MNHEY, CDR2 SVGAGI. CDR3: CASSYLAGGGYEQYF. The CDR3 bases are TGTGCCAGCAGTTACCTGGCAGGGGGTGGCTACGAGCAGTACTTC.

The chain combines TRBV5-6 with TRBJ2-3; 9 bases line up with TRBD1. Germline CDR1 is SGHDT and CDR2 is YYEEEE. With 1 base clipped from V and 6 bases from J, the junction kept 3 bases outside the gene matches. This CDR3 comprises 14 residues. DNA for the CDR3: TGTGCCAGCAGCTTGACCGACAGGGGGGATACGCAGTATTTT. Translated: CASSLTDRGDTQYF.

The genes are TRBV19 and TRBJ1-5; no reliable D call. Trimming took off 1 base at V and 0 bases at J, with 7 bases between the two ends. The CDR3 is 15 residues long. Germline V gene data show CDR1 as LNHDA and CDR2 as SQIVND (reference sequence). CDR3 nucleotide sequence: TGTGCCAGTAGTATAGGCGCGTATAGCAATCAGCCCCAGCATTTT. Its translation: CASSIGAYSNQPQHF.

This clone has a single count. The rearrangement links TRBV18 to TRBJ2-6; D call uncertain. The ends were cut back, 2 bases at V and 1 base at J, with 15 bases in the middle. The length of the CDR3 is 18 residues. The germline V gene encodes CDR1 KGHSH and CDR2 LQKENI. The CDR3 DNA follows: TGTGCCAGCTCACCAAGGATCAGCGCTAAATCTGGGGCCAACGTCCTGACTTTC. Translating it yields CASSPRISAKSGANVLTF.

The chain links TRBV7-9 to TRBJ2-5, with a tentative D call TRBD1 (6 bases). The CDR3 totals 15 residues. CDR1 is SEHNR and CDR2 is FQNEAQ in the germline V gene (reference sequence). The ends were cut back, 4 bases at V and 2 bases at J, with 14 bases in the middle. The CDR3 DNA is TGTGCCAGCAGCTCTTTTATAACAGGGCAAGAGACCCAGTACTTC. Translating gives CASSSFITGQETQYF.

The chain uses TRBV4-1 and TRBJ2-3; TRBD2 aligns across 15 bases. This CDR3 has 18 amino acids. Germline values: CDR1 MGHRA, CDR2 YSYEKL. V lost 7 bases and J lost 0; bases outside the gene matches: 8. CDR3 coding DNA: TGCGCCAGCACATTGGGACTAGCGGGGGGTTATAGCACAGATACGCAGTATTTT. It translates to CASTLGLAGGYSTDTQYF.

The CDR3 DNA is TGTGCCAGCAGTTTATCTAGCGGGCACAGCTCCTACGAGCAGTACTTC. It encodes CASSLSSGHSSYEQYF. This chain uses TRBV27 with TRBJ2-7, with 7 bases identical to TRBD2. With V trimmed by 0 bases and J by 0 bases, 5 bases remained unmatched. CDR3 length: 16 amino acids. Germline values: CDR1 MNHEY, CDR2 SMNVEV (reference sequence).

The rearrangement uses TRBV5-8 and TRBJ2-7; a possible D gene is TRBD1 (6 bases). V shed 0 bases and J shed 3 bases, with 13 bases lying between them. CDR1 and CDR2 (germline): SGHTS, YDEGEE. The CDR3 spans 15 residues. The CDR3 protein is CASSLVGTLLYEQYF. CDR3 nucleotides: TGTGCCAGCAGCTTGGTCGGGACATTACTCTACGAGCAGTACTTC.

The J gene is TRBJ2-1, the V gene TRBV7-8; D not resolved. Looked up from germline, CDR1 is SGHVS and CDR2 is FQNEAQ. Trimming shortened V by 0 bases and J by 0 bases, and 6 bases separated the two germline ends. This CDR3 contains 15 residues. This chain's CDR3 is CASSLAPSSYNEQFF. The CDR3 DNA is TGTGCCAGCAGCTTAGCGCCTAGCTCCTACAATGAGCAGTTCTTC. Looking up the rest from reference TRBV7-8 and TRBJ2-1 gives the full variable domain: GAGVSQSPRYKVAKRGQDVALRCDPISGHVSLFWYQQALGQGPEFLTYFQNEAQLDKSGLPSDRFFAERPEGSVSTLKIQRTQQEDSAVYLCASSLAPSSYNEQFFGPGTRLTVL.

V is TRBV9 and J is TRBJ2-7; D may be TRBD1 (6 bases). Deletions cut 3 bases from V and 0 bases from J, with 13 bases between. There are 15 residues in the CDR3. Germline CDR1 and CDR2: SGDLS and YYNGEE. The CDR3, as DNA: TGTGCCAGCAGCGCCGGTGGGGGCAACTCCTACGAGCAGTACTTC. It yields the protein CASSAGGGNSYEQYF.

This rearrangement joins TRBV29-1 to TRBJ2-1, with 9 positions matching TRBD2. V shed 7 bases and J 2 bases; nucleotides not matched to a gene: 18. Germline assignment: CDR1 SQVTM and CDR2 ANQGSEA. CDR3 size: 18 residues. CDR3 in amino acids: CSARRASGAPSPYNEQFF. CDR3 coding DNA: TGCAGCGCCCGAAGGGCTAGCGGGGCTCCGTCTCCCTACAATGAGCAGTTCTTC.

This clone was counted between two and nine times. V is TRBV2 and J is TRBJ1-1; TRBD1 aligns across 11 bases. CDR1 is SNHLY, CDR2 FYNNEI, per germline. V lost 6 bases to trimming and J lost 7 bases; unmatched junction nucleotides: 10. The CDR3 length is 15 residues. The CDR3 coding sequence is TGTGCCAGCAGGATACGTGGACAGGGGGCCGTTGAAGCTTTCTTT. Its protein product is CASRIRGQGAVEAFF. Looking up the rest from reference TRBV2 and TRBJ1-1 gives the full variable domain: EPEVTQTPSHQVTQMGQEVILRCVPISNHLYFYWYRQILGQKVEFLVSFYNNEISEKSEIFDDQFSVERPDGSNFTLKIRSTKLEDSAMYFCASRIRGQGAVEAFFGQGTRLTVV.

This chain joins TRBV5-6 and TRBJ2-7; 7 bases align to TRBD2. Germline CDR1 and CDR2: SGHDT and YYEEEE. This CDR3 is built from 15 residues. V shed 1 base, J shed 3 bases, and the junction held 7 bases outside the gene matches. CDR3 protein: CASSLKLARDYEQYF. In nucleotides, the CDR3 is TGTGCCAGCAGCTTGAAACTAGCGAGGGACTACGAGCAGTACTTC.

V and J are TRBV7-8 and TRBJ2-5, with D perhaps TRBD1 or TRBD2 (5 bases each). The CDR3 has 15 residues. Trimming removed 5 bases from V and 2 bases from J, with 15 bases in between. Germline V gives CDR1 SGHVS, CDR2 FQNEAQ. The chain's CDR3 is CASSLEPGPQETQYF. CDR3 sequence (DNA): TGTGCCAGCAGCCTCGAGCCGGGGCCTCAAGAGACCCAGTACTTC. Based on the CDR3 plus reference TRBV7-8 and TRBJ2-5, the full variable domain is GAGVSQSPRYKVAKRGQDVALRCDPISGHVSLFWYQQALGQGPEFLTYFQNEAQLDKSGLPSDRFFAERPEGSVSTLKIQRTQQEDSAVYLCASSLEPGPQETQYFGPGTRLLVL.

The sample holds one count of this clone. The chain carries TRBV27 and TRBJ1-1; 10 positions match TRBD1. The CDR3 contains 14 residues. With 2 bases clipped from V and 6 bases from J, the junction kept 3 bases outside the gene matches. Germline-derived CDR1 and CDR2 are MNHEY and SMNVEV (reference sequence). DNA of the CDR3: TGTGCCAGCAGTTTAGGGACAGGGGTTCCTGAAGCTTTCTTT. It translates to CASSLGTGVPEAFF.

This chain joins TRBV10-3 and TRBJ2-7; 11 bases match TRBD2. The germline CDR1 and CDR2 sequences are ENHRY and SYGVKD. This CDR3 region has 17 residues. With 2 bases clipped from V and 9 bases from J, the junction kept 15 bases outside the gene matches. In nucleotides, the CDR3 is TGTGCCATCAGTGAGAAGACTAGCGGGGATGCCTACGTTGGGCAGTACTTC. Its translation is CAISEKTSGDAYVGQYF.

The chain couples TRBV4-1 to TRBJ1-1; 10 positions match TRBD1. Per germline, CDR1 MGHRA and CDR2 YSYEKL. The ends lost 7 bases at V and 7 bases at J; junction bases unmatched: 3. This CDR3 is 12 amino acids long. CDR3 DNA: TGCGCCAGCAACGGACAGGGGGATGAAGCTTTCTTT. Its protein is CASNGQGDEAFF.

The V gene is TRBV9, the J gene TRBJ1-5, with no clear D. The ends were cut back, 0 bases at V and 5 bases at J, with 18 bases in the middle. CDR1 and CDR2 (germline): SGDLS, YYNGEE. The CDR3 length is 17 residues. CDR3 amino acids: CASSVVLERQVDQPQHF. The CDR3 bases are TGTGCCAGCAGCGTAGTTCTGGAAAGACAAGTGGATCAGCCCCAGCATTTT.

Points on this clone: At one end the junction does not follow the germline gene, possibly because of a read error. The rearrangement uses TRBV30 and TRBJ2-7; D is unclear. CDR1 and CDR2 (germline): GTSNPN, SVGIG (reference sequence). The CDR3 loop spans 13 amino acids. CDR3 in DNA: TGTGCCTGGAATCTTGGAGAAATCACGCCGACGGTCTTC. Its translation: CAWNLGEITPTVF.

This clone turned up a few times. The chain uses TRBV19 and TRBJ1-1, with D perhaps matching TRBD1 (6 bases). V was trimmed by 4 bases and J by 5 bases, leaving 11 bases between them. The germline V gene encodes CDR1 LNHDA and CDR2 SQIVND (reference sequence). The CDR3 has 13 amino acids. DNA for the CDR3: TGTGCCAGTAGTAACCAACAGGGTACTGAAGCTTTCTTT. Protein product: CASSNQQGTEAFF.